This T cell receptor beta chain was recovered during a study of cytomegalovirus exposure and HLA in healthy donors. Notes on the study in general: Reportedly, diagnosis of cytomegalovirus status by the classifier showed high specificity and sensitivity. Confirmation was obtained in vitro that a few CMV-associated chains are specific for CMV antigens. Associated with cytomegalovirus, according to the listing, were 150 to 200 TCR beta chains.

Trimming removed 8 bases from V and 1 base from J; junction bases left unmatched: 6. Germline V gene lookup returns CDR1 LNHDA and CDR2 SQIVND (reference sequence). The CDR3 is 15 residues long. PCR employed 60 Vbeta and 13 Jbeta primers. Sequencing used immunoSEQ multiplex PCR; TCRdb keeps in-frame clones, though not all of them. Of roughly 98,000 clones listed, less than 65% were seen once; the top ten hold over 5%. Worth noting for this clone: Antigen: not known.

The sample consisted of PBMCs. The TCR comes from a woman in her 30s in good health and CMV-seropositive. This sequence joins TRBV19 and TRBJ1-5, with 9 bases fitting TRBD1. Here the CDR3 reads CASAKQGASNQPQHF. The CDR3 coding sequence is TGTGCCAGTGCTAAACAGGGGGCCAGCAATCAGCCCCAGCATTTT.